The T cell receptor (beta chain) described here comes from a study of T cells after yellow fever vaccination. This clonotype was seen ten or more times. The CDR3 is 14 residues long. CDR1 and CDR2 from the germline V gene are ENHRY and SYGVKD. Trimming removed 6 bases from V and 5 bases from J; junction bases left unmatched: 7. The TCR cDNA carried a universal primer site and UMIs from 5'RACE template switching. MiXCR, run by TCRdb on the 5' RACE reads, gives a single entry per CDR3 protein. The table includes 110,000 to 150,000 distinct CDR3 sequences, more than 6.5% detected once. Sequencing was performed on CD4+ T cells sorted from PBMCs, taken 10 days after the yellow fever booster vaccination. This TCR derives from a man younger than 40 who received the YFV17D yellow fever vaccine. The chain recombines TRBV10-3 with TRBJ2-1; 7 nucleotides agree with TRBD2. The CDR3 spells CAIRERGLNNEQFF. As DNA, the CDR3 is TGTGCCATCAGGGAGCGGGGTCTTAACAATGAGCAGTTCTTC.